This T cell receptor beta chain was observed in a study of blood T cell repertoires in COVID-19. On the study more broadly: Samples representing acute and convalescent COVID-19 were sourced from the United States, Italy and Spain.

Authors' data handling: Amplified reference gene primers provided the basis for estimating nucleated cell counts. The protocol was immunoSEQ multiplex PCR, while the TCRdb copy is restricted to in-frame clones and leaves out a portion. That table gives V, J and clone size, and the DNA gave D and trimming. This table has fewer than 200,000 clones, 80% to 85% appearing once. Germline V gene data show CDR1 as PRHDT and CDR2 as FYEKMQ (reference sequence). The length of the CDR3 is 15 residues. V was clipped by 3 bases and J by 5 bases; unmatched bases: 3. In its sample, this clone was seen once. Participants spanned ages about 18 to 100 years and resided in 20 to 30 US areas. Contact with a PCR-confirmed or clinician-diagnosed COVID-19 case occurred within 2 weeks of entry.

The TCR sequence derives from a woman in her thirties who had been exposed to COVID-19. The chain recombines TRBV13 with TRBJ2-1, with 11 bases that match TRBD1. The sequencing sample was made of PBMCs or T cells enriched from blood (not recorded which). CDR3 loop: CASSFRTGGHNEQFF. The CDR3 DNA reads TGTGCCAGCAGCTTTCGGACAGGGGGCCACAATGAGCAGTTCTTC.